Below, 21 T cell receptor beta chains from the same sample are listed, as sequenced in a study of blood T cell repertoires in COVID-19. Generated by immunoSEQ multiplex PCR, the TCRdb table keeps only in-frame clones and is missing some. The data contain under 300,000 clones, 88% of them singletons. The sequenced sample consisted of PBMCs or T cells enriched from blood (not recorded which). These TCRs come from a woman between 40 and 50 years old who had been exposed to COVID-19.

The CDR3 sequence: CASSQEVRTHSPLHF. As DNA, the CDR3 is TGTGCCAGCAGCCAGGAGGTCAGGACGCATTCACCCCTCCACTTT. V is TRBV4-2 and J is TRBJ1-6; no definite D call. The germline V and J ends were trimmed by 3 bases and 8 bases, with 14 bases remaining between them. This CDR3 comprises 15 residues. Germline V CDR1 and CDR2: LGHNA, YNFKEQ.

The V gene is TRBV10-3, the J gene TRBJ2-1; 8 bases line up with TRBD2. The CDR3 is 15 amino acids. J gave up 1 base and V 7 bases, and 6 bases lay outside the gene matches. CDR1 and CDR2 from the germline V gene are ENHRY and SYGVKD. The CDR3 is CAIKGTGGSYNEQFF. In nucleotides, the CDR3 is TGTGCCATCAAGGGGACGGGGGGGTCCTACAATGAGCAGTTCTTC.

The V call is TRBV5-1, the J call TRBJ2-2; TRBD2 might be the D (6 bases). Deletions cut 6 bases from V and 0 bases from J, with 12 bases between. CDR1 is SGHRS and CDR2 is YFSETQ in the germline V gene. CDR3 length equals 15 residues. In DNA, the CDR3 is TGCGCCAGCACGGGGGAGTCCGCGAACACCGGGGAGCTGTTTTTT. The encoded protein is CASTGESANTGELFF.

This CDR3 reads CASSTGTGNQPQHF. The CDR3 bases are TGTGCCAGCAGTACCGGGACAGGAAATCAGCCCCAGCATTTT. V usage is TRBV25-1 and J usage is TRBJ1-5; 8 bases are shared with TRBD1. Trimming cost V 5 bases and J 4 bases; bases outside gene matches: 4. Germline loops: CDR1 MGHDK, CDR2 SYGVNS. This CDR3 is built from 14 residues.

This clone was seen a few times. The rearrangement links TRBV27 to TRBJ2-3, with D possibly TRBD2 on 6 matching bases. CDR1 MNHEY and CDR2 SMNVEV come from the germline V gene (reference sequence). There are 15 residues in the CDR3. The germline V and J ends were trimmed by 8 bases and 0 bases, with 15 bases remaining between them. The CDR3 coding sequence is TGTGCCAGCGGATTTAGCGGACCTAGCACAGATACGCAGTATTTT. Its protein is CASGFSGPSTDTQYF.

This CDR3 is CATSALPGTSVYNEQFF. The DNA of the CDR3 is TGTGCCACCAGTGCCCTTCCCGGGACTAGCGTCTACAATGAGCAGTTCTTC. V usage is TRBV24-1 and J usage is TRBJ2-1, with 10 bases matching TRBD2. The CDR3 loop spans 17 amino acids. Germline V gives CDR1 KGHDR, CDR2 SFDVKD. V dropped 5 bases and J dropped 3; count of bases not matched to a gene: 9.

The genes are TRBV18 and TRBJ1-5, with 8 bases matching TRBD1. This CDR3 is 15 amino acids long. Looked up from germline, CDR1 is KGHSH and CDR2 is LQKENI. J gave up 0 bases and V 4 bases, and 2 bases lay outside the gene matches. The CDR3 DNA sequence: TGTGCCAGCTCACGACAGGGGATTAGCAATCAGCCCCAGCATTTT. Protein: CASSRQGISNQPQHF.

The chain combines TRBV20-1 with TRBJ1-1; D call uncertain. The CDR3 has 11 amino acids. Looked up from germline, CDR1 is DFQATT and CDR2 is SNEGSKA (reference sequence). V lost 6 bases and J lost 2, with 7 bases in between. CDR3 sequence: CSARKNTEAFF. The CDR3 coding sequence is TGCAGTGCCAGGAAAAACACTGAAGCTTTCTTT.

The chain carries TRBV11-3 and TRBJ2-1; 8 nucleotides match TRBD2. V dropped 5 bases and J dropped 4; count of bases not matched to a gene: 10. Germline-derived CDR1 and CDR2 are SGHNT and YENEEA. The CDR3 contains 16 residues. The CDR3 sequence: CASSPLALAAYNEQFF. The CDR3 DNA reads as TGTGCCAGCAGCCCCCTGGCACTAGCGGCTTACAATGAGCAGTTCTTC.

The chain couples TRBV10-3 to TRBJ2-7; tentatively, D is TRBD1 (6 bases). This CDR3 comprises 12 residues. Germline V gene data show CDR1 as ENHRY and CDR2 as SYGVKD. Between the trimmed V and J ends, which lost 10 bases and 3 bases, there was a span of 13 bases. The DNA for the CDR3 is TGTGCCACCAGGACAGATAACTACGAGCAGTACTTC. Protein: CATRTDNYEQYF.

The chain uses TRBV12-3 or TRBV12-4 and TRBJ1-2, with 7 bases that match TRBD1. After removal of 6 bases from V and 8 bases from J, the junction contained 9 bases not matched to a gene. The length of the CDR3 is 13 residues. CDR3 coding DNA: TGTGCCAGCAGACCTTCGGACAGGCGCGGCTACACCTTC. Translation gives CASRPSDRRGYTF.

The DNA for the CDR3 is TGTGCCACCAGCAGAGATGGGGGGTACGGTAACACCATATATTTT. It encodes CATSRDGGYGNTIYF. The chain combines TRBV15 with TRBJ1-3, with a possible D match to TRBD1 (5 bases). The V end was cut by 0 bases, the J end by 7 bases, with 13 bases between. The CDR3 consists of 15 residues. Per germline, CDR1 LNHNV and CDR2 YYDKDF (reference sequence).

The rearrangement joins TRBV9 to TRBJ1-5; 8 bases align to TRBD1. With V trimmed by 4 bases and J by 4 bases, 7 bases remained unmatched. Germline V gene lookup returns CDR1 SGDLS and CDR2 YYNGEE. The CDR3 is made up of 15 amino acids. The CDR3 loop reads CASSPTGGSNQPQHF. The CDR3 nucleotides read TGTGCCAGCAGCCCCACAGGGGGGTCAAATCAGCCCCAGCATTTT. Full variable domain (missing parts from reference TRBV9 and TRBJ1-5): DSGVTQTPKHLITATGQRVTLRCSPRSGDLSVYWYQQSLDQGLQFLIQYYNGEERAKGNILERFSAQQFPDLHSELNLSSLELGDSALYFCASSPTGGSNQPQHFGDGTRLSIL.

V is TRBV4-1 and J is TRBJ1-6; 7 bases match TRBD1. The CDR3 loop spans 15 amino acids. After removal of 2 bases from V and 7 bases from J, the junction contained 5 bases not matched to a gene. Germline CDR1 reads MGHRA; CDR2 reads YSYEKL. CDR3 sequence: CASSQIPGQNSPLHF. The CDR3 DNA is TGCGCCAGCAGCCAAATCCCGGGACAGAATTCACCCCTCCACTTT.

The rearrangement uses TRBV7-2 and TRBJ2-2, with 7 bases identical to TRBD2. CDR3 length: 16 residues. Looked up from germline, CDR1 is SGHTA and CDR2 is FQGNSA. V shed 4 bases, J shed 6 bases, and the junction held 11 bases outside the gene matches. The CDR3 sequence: CASSSYQGGRSGELFF. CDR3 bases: TGTGCCAGCAGCTCGTACCAGGGAGGGAGGTCCGGGGAGCTGTTTTTT.

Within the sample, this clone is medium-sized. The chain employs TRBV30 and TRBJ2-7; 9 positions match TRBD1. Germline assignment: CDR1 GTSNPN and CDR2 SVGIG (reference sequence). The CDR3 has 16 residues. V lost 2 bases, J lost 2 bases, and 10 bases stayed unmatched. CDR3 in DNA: TGTGCCTGGAGTCTCGGACAGGGGTGGGGCGCCTACGAGCAGTACGTC. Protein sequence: CAWSLGQGWGAYEQYV.

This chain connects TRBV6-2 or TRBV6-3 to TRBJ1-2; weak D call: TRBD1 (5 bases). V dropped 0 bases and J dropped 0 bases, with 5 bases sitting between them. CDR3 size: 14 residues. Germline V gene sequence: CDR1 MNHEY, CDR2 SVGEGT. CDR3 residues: CASSYSRANYGYTF. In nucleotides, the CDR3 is TGTGCCAGCAGTTACTCCAGGGCTAACTATGGCTACACCTTC.

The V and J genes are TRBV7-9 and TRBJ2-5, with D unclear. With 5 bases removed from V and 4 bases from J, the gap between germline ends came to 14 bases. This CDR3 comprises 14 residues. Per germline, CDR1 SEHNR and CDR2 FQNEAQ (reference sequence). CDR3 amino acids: CASSRITLGETQYF. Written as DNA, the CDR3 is TGTGCCAGCAGCCGCATCACCCTAGGAGAGACCCAGTACTTC.

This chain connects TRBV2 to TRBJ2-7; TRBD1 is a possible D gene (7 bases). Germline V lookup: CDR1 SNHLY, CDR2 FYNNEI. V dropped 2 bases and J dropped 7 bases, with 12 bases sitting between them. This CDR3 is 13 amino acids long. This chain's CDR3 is CASSENRGGEQYF. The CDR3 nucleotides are TGTGCCAGCAGTGAAAACAGGGGAGGAGAGCAGTACTTC.

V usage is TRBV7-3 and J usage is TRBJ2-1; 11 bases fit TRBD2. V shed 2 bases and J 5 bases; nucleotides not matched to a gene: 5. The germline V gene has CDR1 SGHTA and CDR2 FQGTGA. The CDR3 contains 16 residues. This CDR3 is CASSLLAGGQHNEQFF. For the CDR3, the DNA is TGTGCCAGCAGCTTACTAGCGGGGGGTCAACACAATGAGCAGTTCTTC.

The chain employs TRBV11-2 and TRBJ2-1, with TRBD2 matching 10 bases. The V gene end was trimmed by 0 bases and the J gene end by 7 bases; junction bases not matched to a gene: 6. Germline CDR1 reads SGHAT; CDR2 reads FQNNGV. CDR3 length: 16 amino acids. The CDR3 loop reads CASSLEGAGGPNEQFF. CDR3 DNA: TGTGCCAGCAGCTTAGAAGGAGCGGGAGGGCCAAATGAGCAGTTCTTC.